This T cell receptor beta chain stems from a study of human T cells and chemical hapten exposure. Time point in this sample: pre-sensitization, week 0. Treatment: therapeutic diphenylcyclopropenone sensitization with weekly scalp DPC. The V segment lost 5 bases and the J segment 2 bases; nucleotides outside the gene matches: 5. The CDR3 contains 16 residues. Germline loops: CDR1 DFQATT, CDR2 SNEGSKA (reference sequence). MiXCR, run by TCRdb on the RACE reads, gives a single entry per CDR3 protein. The data hold more than 300,000 distinct CDR3 sequences, with roughly 4.6% observed a single time. This clonotype was seen many times.

This clonotype was obtained from a woman aged 45-65 years with alopecia areata. Some clones in this sample may be carry-over from other donors' samples. This chain links TRBV20-1 with TRBJ2-6; 11 bases align to TRBD2. Sequences were derived from whole blood, sampled in connection with sensitization to the hapten diphenylcyclopropenone (DPC). CDR3 sequence: CSAPLAGETGANVLTF. The CDR3 bases are TGCAGTGCTCCACTAGCGGGGGAAACTGGGGCCAACGTCCTGACTTTC.